Given below is one T cell receptor (beta chain) in context. Its antigen is unknown. This sample is drawn from a study of response to subunit inactivated influenza vaccine. A single record per CDR3 protein comes from TCRdb applying MiXCR to the RT-PCR reads. This sample has about 520,000 distinct CDR3 sequences, with about 10% found just once. The CDR3 sequence is 16 residues long. The germline gives CDR1 SGHTA, CDR2 FQGNSA. Between the trimmed V and J ends, which lost 2 bases and 5 bases, there was a span of 18 bases. Study findings and constraints: Only a handful of new T cells, the authors suggested, are recruited with each seasonal influenza vaccination.

The origin of this receptor is a man aged 50-59 years who received an inactivated influenza vaccine. The input for sequencing was PBMCs from blood, taken about 40 days after vaccination. J is TRBJ2-5 and V is TRBV7-2, with unresolved D. CDR3 sequence: CASSLKGWVRVETQYF. DNA of the CDR3: TGTGCCAGCAGCTTAAAGGGTTGGGTCCGGGTGGAGACCCAGTACTTC.